This T cell receptor beta chain was found in a study of technical replicates of blood from a few donors. The data were produced by immunoSEQ multiplex PCR, yet TCRdb's version contains in-frame clones alone and is incomplete. In the table there are about 85,000 clones, approximately 94% of which are singletons. The TCR was taken from a human donor in good health. Specimen: T cells isolated from PBMCs.

The CDR3 DNA reads as TGTGCCACCAGCAGGGAACAGGGTACCACCGGGGAGCTGTTTTTT. Its translation is CATSREQGTTGELFF. The rearrangement links TRBV15 to TRBJ2-2, with D perhaps TRBD1 (6 bases). CDR3 size: 15 residues. Trimming took 3 bases from V and 4 from J, leaving 12 bases between them. CDR1 is LNHNV and CDR2 is YYDKDF in the germline V gene (reference sequence).